The following is a T cell receptor delta chain sequence with its context. Antigen unknown. The CDR3 sequence is 22 residues long. V was clipped by 4 bases and J by 0 bases; unmatched bases: 22. The germline V gene has CDR1 TSWWSYY and CDR2 QGS. The sample is drawn from a study of Vδ1+ human thymocytes. Findings and limits, study-wide: Thymic TRG and TRD repertoires appeared highly polyclonal.

RNA was extracted from the cells and then reverse transcribed. The CDR3 regions were amplified by multiplex PCR from V-gene primers to a constant-region primer. TCRdb called clones from the multiplex PCR reads again using CATT. In the table there are 45,000 to 60,000 delta-chain clones, 15% of which are singletons. This TCR was recovered from a boy under three years old who had congenital heart surgery. Specimen: Vdelta1+ gamma-delta thymocytes from the thymus. Noted subset: FACS-sorted CD3+ TCRalphabeta- TCRVdelta1+ TCRVdelta2- thymocytes. V and J are TRDV1 and TRDJ1; 11 bases map to TRDD3. In DNA form, the CDR3 reads TGTGCTCTTGGGGTCTCCTTCCTACGAGTCCCTGGGGGATACCAGTACACCGATAAACTCATCTTT. It codes for CALGVSFLRVPGGYQYTDKLIF.